This T cell receptor (beta chain) was observed in a study of technical replicates of blood from a few donors (dated by TCRdb to the late 2010s). Remarks on this clone: No antigen is known for it. Base-call qualities are not available, and no considerably larger clone is one nucleotide away.

The library came from the immunoSEQ multiplex PCR assay. Entries here come from immuneACCESS through TCRdb and include only in-frame sequences with V and J called. Some clones fail to appear in such tables; in the studies checked, an unresolved V gene covers under half of the shortfall, and the cause of the remainder is unknown. The sample table shows tens of thousands of clones, and around 95% are seen once. 0.36% of the sample lies in the top ten. V loses 3 bases, J loses 5 bases, and the germline ends lie 10 bases apart. Based on the germline V gene (reference sequence), the CDR1 and CDR2 sequences are MNHEY and SMNVEV. The CDR3 runs 14 residues from the cysteine to the phenylalanine. The sequence is cut down to CDR3 DNA, 42 bases in frame from base 1.

Material: T cells isolated from PBMCs. The chain was built from TRBV27 and TRBJ1-4; the D gene is not confidently resolved. This TCR derives from a human donor in good health. The CDR3 reads as follows: CASSLRGYNEKLFF. The nucleotide sequence is TGTGCCAGCAGTTTGCGCGGATACAATGAAAAACTGTTTTTT.